Listed here is a single T cell receptor (beta chain). Its antigen is unknown. This sample was included in a study of cytomegalovirus exposure and HLA in healthy donors. General study findings and limits: A list of 150 or so TCR beta chains associated with cytomegalovirus was given. Later analysis suggested most CMV-associated TCR beta chains were HLA-restricted. Trimming of TCR beta V- and J-genes showed a link, identified in a later analysis, to a missense DCLRE1C variant. Based on reports, TCR beta sequences accurately predicted HLA-A and HLA-B alleles for most subjects.

PCR involved 60 Vbeta and 13 Jbeta primers. Sequenced by immunoSEQ multiplex PCR; TCRdb stores in-frame clones only, minus some. The table has about 110,000 clones, roughly 70% seen once. CDR1 is ENHRY, CDR2 SYGVKD, per germline. V dropped 8 bases and J dropped 4; count of bases not matched to a gene: 8. The length of the CDR3 is 14 residues. Sequenced: PBMCs. The clonotype originates from a woman aged 40-49 years in good health and CMV-seronegative. V and J are TRBV10-3 and TRBJ2-3, with TRBD2 matching 8 bases. The chain's CDR3 is CAIESGSGADTQYF. The CDR3 DNA reads TGTGCCATCGAGAGCGGGAGTGGGGCAGATACGCAGTATTTT.